Below are 23 T cell receptor beta chains sequenced from a single sample in a study of blood T cell repertoires in COVID-19 (dated by TCRdb to the early 2020s). Library preparation was by the immunoSEQ multiplex PCR assay. Entries here come from immuneACCESS through TCRdb and include only in-frame sequences with V and J called. Some clones fail to appear in such tables; in the studies checked, an unresolved V gene covers under half of the shortfall, and the cause of the remainder is unknown. The sample data list 400,000 or so clones, and about 91% of these were observed just once. The ten largest clones add up to around 1.5% of the sample. The specimen was peripheral blood. The receptors shown here come from a woman aged 35 to 49 with COVID-19, enrolled during active disease.

V gene TRBV28 combines with J gene TRBJ1-1; 10 nucleotides agree with TRBD1. V lost 2 bases to trimming and J lost 12 bases; unmatched junction nucleotides: 9. CDR1 is MDHEN and CDR2 is SYDVKM in the germline V gene. The CDR3 is 14 amino acids. Written as DNA, the CDR3 is TGTGCCAGCAGTTTAGTACCGGACAGGGGGAAGACTTTCTTT. This encodes CASSLVPDRGKTFF.

The chain links TRBV18 to TRBJ1-6; D is perhaps TRBD1 (6 bases). Trimming cost V 2 bases and J 9 bases, with 14 bases left between them. Germline-derived CDR1 and CDR2 are KGHSH and LQKENI. The CDR3 extends over 15 amino acids. The CDR3 here is CASSPDPVGGSPLHF. The DNA of the CDR3 is TGTGCCAGCTCACCAGATCCAGTAGGGGGTTCACCCCTCCACTTT.

The V gene is TRBV7-2, the J gene TRBJ1-1, with a weak D call TRBD1 (5 bases). Between the trimmed V and J ends, which lost 5 bases and 3 bases, there was a span of 13 bases. CDR1 is SGHTA, CDR2 FQGNSA, per germline. The CDR3 consists of 14 residues. In DNA form, the CDR3 reads TGTGCCAGCAGCCTCCCCCTAGGGGACACTGAAGCTTTCTTT. Its protein product is CASSLPLGDTEAFF.

This clone has just one count. V and J are TRBV4-1 and TRBJ2-7; TRBD2 aligns across 8 bases. CDR1 is MGHRA and CDR2 is YSYEKL in the germline V gene. The CDR3 extends over 17 amino acids. Germline trimming cut 4 bases from V and 1 base from J; bases unmatched to any gene: 12. For the CDR3, the DNA is TGCGCCAGCAGCCTCTTTTACTCGGGGGGGCGGTCCTACGAGCAGTACTTC. Translating it yields CASSLFYSGGRSYEQYF.

This chain joins TRBV19 and TRBJ2-1; 12 bases match TRBD2. This CDR3 has 15 residues. Germline-derived CDR1 and CDR2 are LNHDA and SQIVND (reference sequence). V was clipped by 6 bases and J by 7 bases; unmatched bases: 7. CDR3 sequence (DNA): TGTGCCAGTAGGAAAGGACTAGCGGGAAGGAATGAGCAGTTCTTC. This encodes CASRKGLAGRNEQFF.

This chain links TRBV7-9 with TRBJ2-1; 10 bases are shared with TRBD2. Germline CDR1 reads SEHNR; CDR2 reads FQNEAQ (reference sequence). The length of the CDR3 is 14 residues. Trimming at V came to 9 bases and at J to 4 bases, leaving 6 bases not matched to a gene. The CDR3 spells CASPSGSGYNEQFF. The CDR3 region has the DNA TGTGCCAGTCCTAGCGGGAGTGGTTACAATGAGCAGTTCTTC.

V usage is TRBV6-2 or TRBV6-3 and J usage is TRBJ2-5; D may be TRBD2 (6 bases). The CDR3 is made up of 16 amino acids. Per the germline V gene, CDR1 is MNHEY and CDR2 is SVGEGT. Trimming took 4 bases from V and 4 from J, leaving 19 bases between them. DNA for the CDR3: TGTGCCAGCAGTTTACTTTTGGGGGGACCCCGAGAGACCCAGTACTTC. Its protein is CASSLLLGGPRETQYF.

The V and J genes are TRBV10-3 and TRBJ1-6, with D unresolved. From germline, CDR1 is ENHRY and CDR2 SYGVKD. Trimming took 8 bases from V and 5 from J, leaving 13 bases between them. CDR3 length: 14 amino acids. CDR3 region: CAICREANNSPLHF. CDR3 nucleotides: TGTGCCATCTGTAGGGAGGCAAATAATTCACCCCTCCACTTT.

In nucleotides, the CDR3 is TGTGCCAGCAGCTTACCAGGGGGCGCTGGGGCCAACGTCCTGACTTTC. Residues: CASSLPGGAGANVLTF. The chain is built from TRBV7-8 and TRBJ2-6; 8 bases fit TRBD1. The CDR3 spans 16 residues. Germline trimming cut 2 bases from V and 2 bases from J; bases unmatched to any gene: 2. The germline CDR1 and CDR2 sequences are SGHVS and FQNEAQ.

The chain has TRBV27 and TRBJ1-5; 7 nucleotides agree with TRBD1. The CDR3 length is 16 residues. Trimming removed 3 bases from V and 4 bases from J; junction bases left unmatched: 9. Per the germline V gene, CDR1 is MNHEY and CDR2 is SMNVEV (reference sequence). The DNA for the CDR3 is TGTGCCAGCAGTTTCTCTCGGACAGGTCTTAATCAGCCCCAGCATTTT. This translates into CASSFSRTGLNQPQHF.

The gene calls are TRBV6-2 or TRBV6-3 and TRBJ1-5; TRBD1 matches 7 bases. The length of the CDR3 is 15 residues. With V trimmed by 5 bases and J by 1 base, 5 bases remained unmatched. Germline CDR1 and CDR2: MNHEY and SVGEGT. The DNA for the CDR3 is TGTGCCAGCAGTGGAGGGGGCCCAAGCAATCAGCCCCAGCATTTT. It yields the protein CASSGGGPSNQPQHF.

This clone was seen a few times. The gene calls are TRBV6-4 and TRBJ2-1; possibly TRBD2 for D (5 bases). The germline V gene encodes CDR1 MRHNA and CDR2 SNTAGT. V was cut by 5 bases and J by 5 bases, with 10 bases left in between. The CDR3 is made up of 13 amino acids. The CDR3 region has the DNA TGTGCCAGCAGTAGCGGTGATCACAATGAGCAGTTCTTC. Translating gives CASSSGDHNEQFF.

The chain recombines TRBV7-9 with TRBJ1-1; D unclear. V lost 5 bases, J lost 0 bases, and 16 bases lay in between. The germline V gene encodes CDR1 SEHNR and CDR2 FQNEAQ (reference sequence). The CDR3 extends over 16 amino acids. The CDR3, as DNA: TGTGCCAGCAGCCTATCCCCGGGGTTGGTGAACACTGAAGCTTTCTTT. Residues: CASSLSPGLVNTEAFF.

A note on this clone: At the DNA level, this CDR3 is encoded by other sequences in the same sample as well. This chain uses TRBV3-1 (or the pseudogene TRBV3-2) with TRBJ1-2; the match to TRBD1 covers 8 bases. V shed 3 bases, J shed 6 bases, and the junction held 3 bases outside the gene matches. Germline V CDR1 and CDR2: LGHDT, YNNKEL (reference sequence). The CDR3 has 13 amino acids. For the CDR3, the DNA is TGTGCCAGCAGCCACGGACAGGGAGATGGCTACACCTTC. It is translated as CASSHGQGDGYTF.

The chain has TRBV7-2 and TRBJ1-2, with 10 bases that match TRBD1. Germline V lookup: CDR1 SGHTA, CDR2 FQGNSA. Trimming at V came to 5 bases and at J to 7 bases, leaving 10 bases not matched to a gene. The CDR3 spans 15 residues. This chain's CDR3 is CASSLGQGVGSGYTF. In DNA, the CDR3 is TGTGCCAGCAGCCTTGGACAGGGGGTCGGCTCTGGCTACACCTTC.

V gene TRBV15 combines with J gene TRBJ1-2; 9 bases agree with TRBD1. Germline values: CDR1 LNHNV, CDR2 YYDKDF (reference sequence). Trimming cost V 0 bases and J 5 bases; bases outside gene matches: 10. The CDR3 covers 17 residues. The CDR3 DNA is TGTGCCACCAGCAGAGATCGGGGGACAGGGAGTGCTTATGGCTACACCTTC. Amino acids: CATSRDRGTGSAYGYTF.

This clone was counted a few times. The rearrangement uses TRBV28 and TRBJ1-2; possible D gene TRBD1, 5 bases. Between the trimmed V and J ends, which lost 11 bases and 7 bases, there was a span of 17 bases. Germline V gene lookup returns CDR1 MDHEN and CDR2 SYDVKM. The CDR3 length is 12 residues. The CDR3 region has the DNA TGTGCCGGGGGGTCGATCCGGGGTGGCTACACCTTC. Encoded protein: CAGGSIRGGYTF.

The CDR3 DNA reads TGTGCCAGCTTGTGGGGTCGAGCAGGGCCAGGACGCTCTGGAAACACCATATATTTT. It encodes CASLWGRAGPGRSGNTIYF. The chain has TRBV3-1 (or the pseudogene TRBV3-2) and TRBJ1-3; D is possibly TRBD1 (5 bases). Trimming took off 8 bases at V and 0 bases at J, with 26 bases between the two ends. This CDR3 comprises 19 residues. The V gene's germline CDR1 is LGHDT and CDR2 YNNKEL (reference sequence).

This rearrangement joins TRBV9 to TRBJ1-2; no firm D call. V lost 0 bases and J lost 8, with 8 bases in between. CDR3 length equals 12 residues. Germline-derived CDR1 and CDR2 are SGDLS and YYNGEE. As DNA, the CDR3 is TGTGCCAGCAGCGTAGAGACATCAGGCTACACCTTC. It translates to CASSVETSGYTF.

The chain combines TRBV5-1 with TRBJ2-5; perhaps TRBD1 as D (5 bases). CDR1 is SGHRS and CDR2 is YFSETQ in the germline V gene. CDR3 length: 11 residues. V was shortened by 4 bases and J by 7 bases, with 8 bases between the two germline ends. The CDR3 nucleotides read TGCGCCAGCAGCGCCACAGGGACCCAGTACTTC. It encodes CASSATGTQYF.

As concerns this clone: Relative to the germline gene, one junction end is altered; a read error may explain this. This chain uses TRBV24-1 with TRBJ1-2; D ambiguous. The CDR3 is 12 amino acids. Germline V gene lookup returns CDR1 KGHDR and CDR2 SFDVKD. The CDR3 DNA reads as TGTGCCACCAGCGATTTTGGAGGGGGCTACACCTTC. It specifies CATSDFGGGYTF.

This clone appeared a few times. The chain carries TRBV11-2 and TRBJ1-4, with 7 bases that match TRBD1. CDR1 is SGHAT and CDR2 is FQNNGV in the germline V gene. The CDR3 is 16 residues long. J lost 0 bases, V lost 4 bases, and 5 bases had no gene match. CDR3 DNA: TGTGCCAGCAGCTCCGGACAGGTGACAACTAATGAAAAACTGTTTTTT. Its translation: CASSSGQVTTNEKLFF.

V usage is TRBV12-3 or TRBV12-4 and J usage is TRBJ2-7; 8 bases fit TRBD2. V shed 10 bases and J 4 bases; nucleotides not matched to a gene: 9. The CDR3 extends over 13 amino acids. CDR3 region: CATSGRNEYEQYF. For the CDR3, the DNA is TGTGCCACCAGCGGGAGAAACGAATACGAGCAGTACTTC.